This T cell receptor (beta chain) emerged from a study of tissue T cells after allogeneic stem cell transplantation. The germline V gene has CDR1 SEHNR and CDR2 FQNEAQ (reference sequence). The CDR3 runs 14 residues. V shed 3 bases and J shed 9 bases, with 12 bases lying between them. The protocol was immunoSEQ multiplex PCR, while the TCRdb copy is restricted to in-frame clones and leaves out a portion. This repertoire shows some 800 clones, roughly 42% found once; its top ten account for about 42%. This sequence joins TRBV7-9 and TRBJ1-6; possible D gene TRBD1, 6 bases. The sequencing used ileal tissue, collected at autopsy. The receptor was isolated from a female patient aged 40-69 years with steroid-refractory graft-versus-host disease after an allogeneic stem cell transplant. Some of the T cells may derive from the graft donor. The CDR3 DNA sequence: TGTGCCAGCAGCTTTGGAGGGGGTGGTTCACCCCTCCACTTT. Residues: CASSFGGGGSPLHF.